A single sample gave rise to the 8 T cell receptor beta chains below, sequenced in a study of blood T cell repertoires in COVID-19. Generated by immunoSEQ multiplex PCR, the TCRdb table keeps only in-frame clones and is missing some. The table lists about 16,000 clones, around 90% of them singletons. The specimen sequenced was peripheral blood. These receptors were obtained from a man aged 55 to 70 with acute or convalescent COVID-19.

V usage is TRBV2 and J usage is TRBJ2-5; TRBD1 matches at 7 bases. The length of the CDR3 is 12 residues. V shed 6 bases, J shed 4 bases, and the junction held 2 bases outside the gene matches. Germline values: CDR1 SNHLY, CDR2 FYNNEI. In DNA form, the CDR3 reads TGTGCCAGCAGGAACAGGGGAGAGACCCAGTACTTC. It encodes CASRNRGETQYF.

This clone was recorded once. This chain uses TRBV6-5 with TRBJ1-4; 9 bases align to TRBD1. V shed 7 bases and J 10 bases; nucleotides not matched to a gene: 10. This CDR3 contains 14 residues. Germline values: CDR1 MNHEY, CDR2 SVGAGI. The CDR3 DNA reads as TGTGCCAGCAAGGACGGGACAGGGAATTTAAAACTGTTTTTT. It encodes CASKDGTGNLKLFF.

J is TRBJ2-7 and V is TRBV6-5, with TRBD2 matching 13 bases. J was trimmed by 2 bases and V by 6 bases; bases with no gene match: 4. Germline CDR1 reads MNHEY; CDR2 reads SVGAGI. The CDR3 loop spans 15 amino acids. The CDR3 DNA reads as TGTGCCAGCAGCGCCACTAGCGGGAGGGCCTACGAGCAGTACTTC. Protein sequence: CASSATSGRAYEQYF.

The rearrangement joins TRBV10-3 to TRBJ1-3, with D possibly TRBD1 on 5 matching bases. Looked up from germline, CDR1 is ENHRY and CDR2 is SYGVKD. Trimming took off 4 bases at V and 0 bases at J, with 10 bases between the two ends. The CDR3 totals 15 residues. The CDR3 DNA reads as TGTGCCATCAGTGGTGGGGCAGTCTCTGGAAACACCATATATTTT. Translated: CAISGGAVSGNTIYF.

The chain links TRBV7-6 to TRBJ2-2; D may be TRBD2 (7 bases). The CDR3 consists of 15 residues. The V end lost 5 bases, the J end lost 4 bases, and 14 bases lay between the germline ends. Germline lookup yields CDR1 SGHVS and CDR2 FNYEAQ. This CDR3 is CASSLKGGGTGELFF. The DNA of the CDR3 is TGTGCCAGCAGCCTTAAGGGGGGGGGCACCGGGGAGCTGTTTTTT.

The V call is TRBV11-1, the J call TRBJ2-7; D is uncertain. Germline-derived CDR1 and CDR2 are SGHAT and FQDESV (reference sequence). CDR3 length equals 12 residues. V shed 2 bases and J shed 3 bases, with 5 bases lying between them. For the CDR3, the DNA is TGTGCCAGCAGCTTACTTCTCTACGAGCAGTACTTC. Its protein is CASSLLLYEQYF.

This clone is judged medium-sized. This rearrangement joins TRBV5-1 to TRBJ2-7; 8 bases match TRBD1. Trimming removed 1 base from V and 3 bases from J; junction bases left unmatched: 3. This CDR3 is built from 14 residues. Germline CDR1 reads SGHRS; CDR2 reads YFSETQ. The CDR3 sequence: CASSLTGQGYEQYF. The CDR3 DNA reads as TGCGCCAGCAGCTTGACTGGACAGGGCTACGAGCAGTACTTC.

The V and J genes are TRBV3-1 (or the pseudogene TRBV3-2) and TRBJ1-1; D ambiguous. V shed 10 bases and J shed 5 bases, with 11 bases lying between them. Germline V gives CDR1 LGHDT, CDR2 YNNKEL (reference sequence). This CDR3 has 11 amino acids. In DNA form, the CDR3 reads TGTGCCACCATGCGGCAAACTGAAGCTTTCTTT. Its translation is CATMRQTEAFF.